This T cell receptor beta chain was identified in a study of control samples from healthy donors and cancer patients (dated by TCRdb to the early 2020s). The cysteine opens and the phenylalanine closes a CDR3 of 16 amino acids. The kept DNA is CDR3 alone, 48 bases in frame from the first base. Germline trimming: 0 bases from V, 2 bases from J; junction bases outside gene matches: 3. The germline V gene provides CDR1 LGHNA and CDR2 YSLEER. Turning to this clone: The target of this receptor is not known. No per-base quality is available; no much larger clone lies one base away.

Library prep was done by the immunoSEQ multiplex PCR assay. In its TCRdb copy, this immuneACCESS table keeps in-frame sequences only and misses some clones. Where compared with another copy, unresolved V genes explain less than half of these, and the others have no known cause. In all, the sample holds approximately 170,000 clones, and about 93% of those were seen once. 0.68% of the sample lies in the top ten. The chain links TRBV4-3 with TRBJ1-5; TRBD1 aligns with 8 central bases. Sequencing was performed on blood. This clonotype originated in a woman aged 25 to 39 in good health. The DNA sequence reads TGCGCCAGCAGCCAAGATCCGGGACAGGGCAATCAGCCCCAGCATTTT. This gives the protein CASSQDPGQGNQPQHF.